Given below is one TCR beta chain in context. No antigen is known for it. V lost 8 bases, J lost 8 bases, and 13 bases lay in between. The CDR3 contains 13 residues. Germline V gene sequence: CDR1 MNHEY, CDR2 SMNVEV (reference sequence). These data come from a study of blood T cells in healthy people across ages. Points from the study as a whole: Strong correlation linked observed beta diversity and percent naive T cells.

Through a sample-barcoded 5' primer and a J-beta primer mix, a second PCR was run for roughly 7 to 11 cycles. Researchers report that each sample yielded at least 2.5 million CDR3-containing paired-end reads. Each CDR3 protein is one row after TCRdb ran MiXCR on the 5' RACE reads. Seen here are about 570,000 distinct CDR3 sequences, 27% observed once, and the top ten hold 18%. Drawn from each donor were ten milliliters of peripheral blood. The TCR originated in a woman in her 70s in good health. Sequencing was carried out using blood. The gene calls are TRBV27 and TRBJ1-6, with D maybe TRBD1 (5 bases). CDR3 sequence reads: CASPKVGDSPLHF. CDR3 bases: TGTGCCAGCCCTAAAGTGGGGGATTCACCCCTCCACTTT.